This TCR beta chain was recovered during a study of blood T cell repertoires in COVID-19. Germline V CDR1 and CDR2: SGHRS, YFSETQ. The CDR3 covers 14 residues. Deletions cut 6 bases from V and 6 bases from J, with 15 bases between. Original analysis: Amplification of reference gene primers was used by the study to estimate nucleated cell counts. Some clones are missing from TCRdb's copy, which holds only in-frame ones; the method was immunoSEQ multiplex PCR. The V and J calls and clone size are taken from that table; D and trimming were inferred from the DNA. This sample has some 400,000 clones, with 80% to 90% found just once. Enrollees, roughly 18 to 90 years old, lived in 24 US areas. Donors were grouped by their self-reported clinical history. Each recovered donor of Cohort 3 presented with two negative PCRs, clearance, or symptom resolution.

This clonotype was sampled from a man aged 25-45 years who had recovered from COVID-19. Sample: PBMCs or T cells enriched from blood (not recorded which). The V gene is TRBV5-1, the J gene TRBJ2-2; TRBD1 might be the D (6 bases). CDR3 sequence: CASTAGEIPGELFF. DNA of the CDR3: TGCGCCAGCACGGCAGGGGAGATTCCCGGGGAGCTGTTTTTT.